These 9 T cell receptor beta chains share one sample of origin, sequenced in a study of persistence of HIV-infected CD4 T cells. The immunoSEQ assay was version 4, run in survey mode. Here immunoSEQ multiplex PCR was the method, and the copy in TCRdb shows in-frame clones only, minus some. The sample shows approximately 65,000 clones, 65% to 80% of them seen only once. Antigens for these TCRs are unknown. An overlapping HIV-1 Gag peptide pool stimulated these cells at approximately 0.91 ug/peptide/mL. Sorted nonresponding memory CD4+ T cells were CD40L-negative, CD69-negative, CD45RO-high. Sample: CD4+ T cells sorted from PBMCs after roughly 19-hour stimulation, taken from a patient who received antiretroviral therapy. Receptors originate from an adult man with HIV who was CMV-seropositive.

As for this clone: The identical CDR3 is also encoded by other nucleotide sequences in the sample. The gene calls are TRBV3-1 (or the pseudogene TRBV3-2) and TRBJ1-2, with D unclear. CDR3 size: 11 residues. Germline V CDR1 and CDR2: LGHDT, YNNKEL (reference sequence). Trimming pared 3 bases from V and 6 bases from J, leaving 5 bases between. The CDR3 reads CASSQGNGYTF. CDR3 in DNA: TGTGCCAGCAGCCAGGGAAATGGCTACACCTTC.

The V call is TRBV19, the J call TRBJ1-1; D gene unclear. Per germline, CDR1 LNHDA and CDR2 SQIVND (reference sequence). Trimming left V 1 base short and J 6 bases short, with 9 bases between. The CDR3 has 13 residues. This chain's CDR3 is CASSIVYPPEAFF. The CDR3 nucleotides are TGTGCCAGTAGTATAGTGTACCCCCCTGAAGCTTTCTTT.

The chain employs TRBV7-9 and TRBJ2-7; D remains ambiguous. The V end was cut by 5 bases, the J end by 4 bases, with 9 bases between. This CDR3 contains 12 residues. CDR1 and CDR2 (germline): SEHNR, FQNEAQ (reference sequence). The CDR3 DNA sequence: TGTGCCAGCAGCGCCGAATGGTACGAGCAGTACTTC. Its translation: CASSAEWYEQYF.

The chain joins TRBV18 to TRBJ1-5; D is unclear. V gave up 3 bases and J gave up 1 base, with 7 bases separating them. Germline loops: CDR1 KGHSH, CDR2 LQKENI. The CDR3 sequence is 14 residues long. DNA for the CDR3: TGTGCCAGCTCACCGAATCCAAGCAATCAGCCCCAGCATTTT. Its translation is CASSPNPSNQPQHF. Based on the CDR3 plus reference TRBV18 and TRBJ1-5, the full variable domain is NAGVMQNPRHLVRRRGQEARLRCSPMKGHSHVYWYRQLPEEGLKFMVYLQKENIIDESGMPKERFSAEFPKEGPSILRIQQVVRGDSAAYFCASSPNPSNQPQHFGDGTRLSIL.

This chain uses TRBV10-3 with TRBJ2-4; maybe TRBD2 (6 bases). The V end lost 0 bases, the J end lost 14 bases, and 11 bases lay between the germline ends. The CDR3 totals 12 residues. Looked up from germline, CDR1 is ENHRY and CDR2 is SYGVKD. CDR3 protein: CAISESGEAKYF. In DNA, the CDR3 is TGTGCCATCAGTGAGTCTGGGGAGGCCAAGTACTTC.

The CDR3 loop is CAIRGSGQNNSPLHF. CDR3 DNA sequence: TGTGCCATCAGGGGGTCGGGACAGAATAATTCACCCCTCCACTTT. J is TRBJ1-6 and V is TRBV10-3; 7 bases match TRBD1. The CDR3 extends over 15 amino acids. V lost 6 bases and J lost 5; bases outside the gene matches: 7. Germline-derived CDR1 and CDR2 are ENHRY and SYGVKD.

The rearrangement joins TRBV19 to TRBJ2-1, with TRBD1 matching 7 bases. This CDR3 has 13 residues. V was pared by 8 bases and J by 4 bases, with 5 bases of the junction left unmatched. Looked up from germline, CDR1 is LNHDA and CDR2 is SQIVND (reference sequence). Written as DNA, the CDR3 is TGTGCCAGTTCCGGACAGGCTTACAATGAGCAGTTCTTC. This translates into CASSGQAYNEQFF.

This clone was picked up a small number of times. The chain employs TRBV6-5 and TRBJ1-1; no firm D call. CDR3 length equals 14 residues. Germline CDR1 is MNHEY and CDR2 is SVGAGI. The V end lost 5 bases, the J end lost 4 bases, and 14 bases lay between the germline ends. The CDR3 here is CASSSTVGSTEAFF. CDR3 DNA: TGTGCCAGCAGTAGCACCGTGGGGTCCACTGAAGCTTTCTTT.

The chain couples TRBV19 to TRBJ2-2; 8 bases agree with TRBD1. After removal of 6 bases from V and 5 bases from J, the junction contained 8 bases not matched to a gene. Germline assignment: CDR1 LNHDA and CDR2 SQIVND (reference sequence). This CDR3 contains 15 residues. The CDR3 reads CASSLGQGSTGELFF. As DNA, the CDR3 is TGTGCCAGTAGCCTCGGACAGGGATCGACCGGGGAGCTGTTTTTT.